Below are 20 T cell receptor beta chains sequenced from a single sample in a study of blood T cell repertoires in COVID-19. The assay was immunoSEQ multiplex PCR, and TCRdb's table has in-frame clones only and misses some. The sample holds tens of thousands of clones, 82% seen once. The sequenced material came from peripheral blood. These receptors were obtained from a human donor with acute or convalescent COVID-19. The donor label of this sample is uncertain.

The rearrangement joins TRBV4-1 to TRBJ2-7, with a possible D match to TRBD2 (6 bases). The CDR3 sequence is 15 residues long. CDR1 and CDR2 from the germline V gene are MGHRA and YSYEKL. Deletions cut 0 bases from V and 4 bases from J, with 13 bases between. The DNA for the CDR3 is TGCGCCAGCAGCCAAGAGGGTAGCGGACCATACGAGCAGTACTTC. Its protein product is CASSQEGSGPYEQYF.

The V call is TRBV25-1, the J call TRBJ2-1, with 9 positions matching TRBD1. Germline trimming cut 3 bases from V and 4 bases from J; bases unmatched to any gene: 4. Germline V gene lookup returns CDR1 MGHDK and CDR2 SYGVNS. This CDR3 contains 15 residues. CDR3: CASSDRDRAYNEQFF. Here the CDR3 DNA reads TGTGCCAGCAGTGACCGGGACAGGGCGTACAATGAGCAGTTCTTC.

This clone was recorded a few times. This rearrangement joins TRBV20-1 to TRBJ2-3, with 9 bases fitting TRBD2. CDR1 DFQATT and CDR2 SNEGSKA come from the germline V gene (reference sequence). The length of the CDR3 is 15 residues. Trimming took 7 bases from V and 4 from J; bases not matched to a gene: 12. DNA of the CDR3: TGCAGTGTTAGTATAGCGGGAGCGGGGTCAGATACGCAGTATTTT. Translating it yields CSVSIAGAGSDTQYF.

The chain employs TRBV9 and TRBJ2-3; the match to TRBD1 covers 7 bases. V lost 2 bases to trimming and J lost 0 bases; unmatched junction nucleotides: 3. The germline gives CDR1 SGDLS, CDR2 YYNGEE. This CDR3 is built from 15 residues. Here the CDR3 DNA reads TGTGCCAGCAGCGTCGGGACAGCTAGCACAGATACGCAGTATTTT. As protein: CASSVGTASTDTQYF. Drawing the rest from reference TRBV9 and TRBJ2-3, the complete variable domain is DSGVTQTPKHLITATGQRVTLRCSPRSGDLSVYWYQQSLDQGLQFLIQYYNGEERAKGNILERFSAQQFPDLHSELNLSSLELGDSALYFCASSVGTASTDTQYFGPGTRLTVL.

The CDR3 sequence: CASSSAYEQYF. CDR3 nucleotides: TGTGCCAGCAGCTCAGCCTACGAGCAGTACTTC. The rearrangement uses TRBV11-2 and TRBJ2-7; no firm D call. The V and J ends lost 4 bases and 2 bases respectively, with 3 bases between them. The CDR3 has 11 amino acids. CDR1 and CDR2 (germline): SGHAT, FQNNGV. The full variable domain, completed using reference TRBV11-2 and TRBJ2-7, is EAGVAQSPRYKIIEKRQSVAFWCNPISGHATLYWYQQILGQGPKLLIQFQNNGVVDDSQLPKDRFSAERLKGVDSTLKIQPAKLEDSAVYLCASSSAYEQYFGPGTRLTVT.

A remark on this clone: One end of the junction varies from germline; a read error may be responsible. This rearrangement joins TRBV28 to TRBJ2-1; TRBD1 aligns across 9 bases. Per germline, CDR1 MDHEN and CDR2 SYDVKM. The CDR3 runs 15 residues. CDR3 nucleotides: TGTGCCAGCAGTCCGAGGACAGGGGCAGTTAATGGGCAGTTCTTC. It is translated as CASSPRTGAVNGQFF.

The CDR3, as DNA: TGTGCCACCAGCAGATCCGGACACAGCTCCTACGAGCAGTACTTC. Protein: CATSRSGHSSYEQYF. The chain joins TRBV15 to TRBJ2-7; maybe TRBD1 (5 bases). The CDR3 has 15 amino acids. Trimming took 2 bases from V and 0 from J, leaving 11 bases between them. Germline V CDR1 and CDR2: LNHNV, YYDKDF (reference sequence).

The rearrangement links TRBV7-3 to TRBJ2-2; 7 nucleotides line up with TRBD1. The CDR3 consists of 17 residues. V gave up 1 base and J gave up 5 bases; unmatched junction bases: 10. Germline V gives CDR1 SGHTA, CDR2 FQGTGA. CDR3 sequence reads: CASSLRGTGDRTGELFF. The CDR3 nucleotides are TGTGCCAGCAGCTTAAGGGGTACAGGGGACAGAACCGGGGAGCTGTTTTTT.

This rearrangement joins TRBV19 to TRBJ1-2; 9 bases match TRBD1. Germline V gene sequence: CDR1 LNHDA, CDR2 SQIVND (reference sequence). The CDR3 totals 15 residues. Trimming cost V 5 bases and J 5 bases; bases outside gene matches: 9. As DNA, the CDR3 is TGTGCCAGTAGTCGGGACAGGGTGGTGGATTATGGCTACACCTTC. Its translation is CASSRDRVVDYGYTF.

This CDR3 is CAISVTGGVIDTQYF. CDR3 DNA: TGTGCCATCAGTGTAACGGGGGGCGTTATAGATACGCAGTATTTT. The rearrangement links TRBV10-3 to TRBJ2-3; D is possibly TRBD2 (7 bases). V lost 4 bases and J 5 bases, leaving 16 bases between the germline ends. Germline V gives CDR1 ENHRY, CDR2 SYGVKD. The CDR3 extends over 15 amino acids.

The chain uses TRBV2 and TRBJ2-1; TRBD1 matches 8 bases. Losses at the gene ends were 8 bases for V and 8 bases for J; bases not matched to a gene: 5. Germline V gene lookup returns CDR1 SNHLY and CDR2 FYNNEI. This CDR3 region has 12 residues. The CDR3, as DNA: TGTGCCAGCGCAGGGGGCGAGGATGAGCAGTTCTTC. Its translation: CASAGGEDEQFF. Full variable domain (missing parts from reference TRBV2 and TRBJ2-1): EPEVTQTPSHQVTQMGQEVILRCVPISNHLYFYWYRQILGQKVEFLVSFYNNEISEKSEIFDDQFSVERPDGSNFTLKIRSTKLEDSAMYFCASAGGEDEQFFGPGTRLTVL.

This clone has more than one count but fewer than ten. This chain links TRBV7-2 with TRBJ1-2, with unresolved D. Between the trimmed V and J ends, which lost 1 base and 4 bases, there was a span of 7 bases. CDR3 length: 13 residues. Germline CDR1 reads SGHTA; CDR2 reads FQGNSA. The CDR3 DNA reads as TGTGCCAGCAGCTTAGAACATACCTATGGCTACACCTTC. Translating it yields CASSLEHTYGYTF.

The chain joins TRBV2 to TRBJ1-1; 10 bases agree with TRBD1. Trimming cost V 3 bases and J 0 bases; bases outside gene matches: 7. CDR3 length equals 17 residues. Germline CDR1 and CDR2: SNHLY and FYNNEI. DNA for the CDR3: TGTGCCAGCAGTGACGAGGGACAGGGGAGCATGAACACTGAAGCTTTCTTT. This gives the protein CASSDEGQGSMNTEAFF.

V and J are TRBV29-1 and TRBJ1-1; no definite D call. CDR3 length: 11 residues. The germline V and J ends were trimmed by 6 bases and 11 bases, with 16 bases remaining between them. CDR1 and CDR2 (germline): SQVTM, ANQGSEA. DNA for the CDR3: TGCAGCGTATCATCGGGATTTAGCGCTTTCTTT. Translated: CSVSSGFSAFF.

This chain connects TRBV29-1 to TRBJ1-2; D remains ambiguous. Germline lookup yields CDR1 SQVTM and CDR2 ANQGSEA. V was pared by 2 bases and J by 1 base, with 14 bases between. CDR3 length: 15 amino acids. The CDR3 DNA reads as TGCAGCGTTGAATCGCGGGGATCGAGTAACTATGGCTACACCTTC. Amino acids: CSVESRGSSNYGYTF.

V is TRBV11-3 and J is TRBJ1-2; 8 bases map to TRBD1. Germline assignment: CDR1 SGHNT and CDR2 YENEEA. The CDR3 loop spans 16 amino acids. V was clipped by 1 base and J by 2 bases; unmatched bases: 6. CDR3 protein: CASSLGQGAGNYGYTF. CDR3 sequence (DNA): TGTGCCAGCAGCTTAGGCCAGGGGGCAGGCAACTATGGCTACACCTTC.

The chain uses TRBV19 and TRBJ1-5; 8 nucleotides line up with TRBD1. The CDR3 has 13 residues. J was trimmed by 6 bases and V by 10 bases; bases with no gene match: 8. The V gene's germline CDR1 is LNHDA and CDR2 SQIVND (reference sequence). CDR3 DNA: TGTGCCACAGAGACAGGGGTAGGTCAGCCCCAGCATTTT. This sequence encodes CATETGVGQPQHF.

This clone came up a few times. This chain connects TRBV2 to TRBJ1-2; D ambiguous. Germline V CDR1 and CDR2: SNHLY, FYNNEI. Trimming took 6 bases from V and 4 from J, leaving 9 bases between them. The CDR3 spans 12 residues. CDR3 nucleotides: TGTGCCAGCAGCCCCCGGGTCTATGGCTACACCTTC. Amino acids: CASSPRVYGYTF.

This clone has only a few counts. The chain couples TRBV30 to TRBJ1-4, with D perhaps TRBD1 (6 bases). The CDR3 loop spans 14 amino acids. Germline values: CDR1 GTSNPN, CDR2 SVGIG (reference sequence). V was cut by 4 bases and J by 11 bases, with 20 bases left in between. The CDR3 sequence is CAWTGQSQGDKLFF. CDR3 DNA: TGTGCCTGGACCGGACAGTCACAAGGGGACAAACTGTTTTTT.

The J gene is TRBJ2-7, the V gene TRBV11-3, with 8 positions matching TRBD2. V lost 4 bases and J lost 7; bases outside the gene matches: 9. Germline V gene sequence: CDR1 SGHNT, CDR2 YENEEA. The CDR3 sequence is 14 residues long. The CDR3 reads CASSSQREYWEQYF. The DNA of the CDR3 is TGTGCCAGCAGCTCCCAGCGGGAGTACTGGGAGCAGTACTTC.